A selection of T cell receptor beta chains follows, all from one sample in a study of T-cell reconstitution after alpha-beta-depleted transplantation in children. A single record per CDR3 protein comes from TCRdb applying MiXCR to the PCR reads. The sample has 700,000 to 850,000 distinct CDR3 sequences, approximately 15% seen once. The sample in question was PBMCs, mostly from graft donor cells, obtained 360 days after TCRalphabeta/CD19-depleted stem cell transplant. These receptor sequences come from a male patient younger than 18 who had a stem cell transplant for acute lymphoblastic leukemia, so the T cells may come from the graft donor. Both conserved end residues are part of each CDR3. D genes are given only for firm matches. Size is omitted from some rows. Given values are once, few, many or a class for expanded clones.

>TRBJ2-7|TRBV5-1|.|TRBD1
TGCGCCAGCAGCTTGATAACGACAGGGGACGAGCAGTACTTC
CASSLITTGDEQYF
>TRBJ2-2|TRBV30|.|.
TGTGCCTGGAGGGTAACAGGGATCGACACCGGGGAGCTGTTTTTT
CAWRVTGIDTGELFF
>TRBJ1-1|TRBV19|few|.
TGTGCCAGTAGTATACAGGGGAGAAACACTGAAGCTTTCTTT
CASSIQGRNTEAFF
>TRBJ2-7|TRBV4-2|.|.
TGTGCCAGCAGCCAAGCTGGAAAGGCCTCAGCCGAGCAGTACTTC
CASSQAGKASAEQYF
>TRBJ1-5|TRBV6-1|few|.
TGTGCCAGCAGTGATGGGGGGGGGTTTAGCAATCAGCCCCAGCATTTT
CASSDGGGFSNQPQHF
>TRBJ2-3|TRBV7-2|.|.
TGTGCCAGCAGCTTCCCGGGACCCACGACGCAGTATTTT
CASSFPGPTTQYF
>TRBJ2-7|TRBV3-1|.|TRBD2
TGTGCCAGCAGCCAGGAGGGGGGACTAGCGGCCTACGAGCAGTACTTC
CASSQEGGLAAYEQYF
>TRBJ1-3|TRBV3-1|.|.
TGTGCCAGCAGCTCCCGCGGACAGCTCTCTGGAAACACCATATATTTT
CASSSRGQLSGNTIYF
>TRBJ2-1|TRBV20-1|.|TRBD2
TGCAGTGCTAGAGATGGGACTAGGGGGAGGAATGAGCAGTTCTTC
CSARDGTRGRNEQFF
>TRBJ1-5|TRBV20-1|few|.
TGCAGTGCTAGAGATACCAGGTGGTATAGCAATCAGCCCCAGCATTTT
CSARDTRWYSNQPQHF
>TRBJ1-4|TRBV6-1|few|TRBD1
TGTGCCAGCAGTGAAGGAACAGGGGGAGGTGAAAAACTGTTTTTT
CASSEGTGGGEKLFF
>TRBJ2-2|TRBV5-1|many|.
TGCGCCAGCAGCTTGGCTGGGGGGGAGCTGTTTTTT
CASSLAGGELFF
>TRBJ2-7|TRBV7-8|.|TRBD2
TGTGCCAGCAGCTTTGCACTAGCGGGATCCTACGAGCAGTACTTC
CASSFALAGSYEQYF
>TRBJ1-5|TRBV15|many|.
TGTGCCACCAGCAGAGATAACGTCAACAATCAGCCCCAGCATTTT
CATSRDNVNNQPQHF
>TRBJ1-1|TRBV9|few|.
TGTGCCAGCAGCGTAGTCGGAAGGGGAGTGAACACTGAAGCTTTCTTT
CASSVVGRGVNTEAFF
>TRBJ2-5|TRBV12-3/TRBV12-4|.|.
TGTGCCAGCGGCTATGCGCGGGGCCAAGAGACCCAGTACTTC
CASGYARGQETQYF
>TRBJ2-2|TRBV5-1|many|TRBD2
TGCGCCAGCAGCTTGGGCCTAGCGGGAATCGATAACACCGGGGAGCTGTTTTTT
CASSLGLAGIDNTGELFF
>TRBJ2-5|TRBV7-2|.|.
TGTGCCGAGGAGGGCGGGTACGAGACCCAGTACTTC
CAEEGGYETQYF
>TRBJ2-1|TRBV20-1|few|.
TGCAGCGGTGCGGAGAGGCGGAATGAGCAGTTCTTC
CSGAERRNEQFF
>TRBJ2-4|TRBV27|.|.
TGTGCCAGCAGTTTATCGAGAGTAGGGTCTACCAAAAACATTCAGTACTTC
CASSLSRVGSTKNIQYF
>TRBJ2-7|TRBV20-1|few|.
TGCAGTGCTAGAGATTGGCTGAGCTCCTACGAGCAGTACTTC
CSARDWLSSYEQYF
>TRBJ2-7|TRBV7-6|.|.
TGTGCCAGCAGCTTAGGGGTTCGGGGGAGAGTTTACGAGCAGTACTTC
CASSLGVRGRVYEQYF
>TRBJ2-1|TRBV7-2|many|TRBD2
TGTGCCAGCATTTTTGCGGGAGGTGAGCAGTTCTTC
CASIFAGGEQFF
>TRBJ2-1|TRBV12-3/TRBV12-4|many|TRBD2
TGTGCCAGCAGCCCTACAGGCGGGAGGGCTACCGAGCAGTTCTTC
CASSPTGGRATEQFF
>TRBJ1-2|TRBV29-1|many|TRBD1
TGCAGCGCACCGGGACAGGGGCCTACTAACTATGGCTACACCTTC
CSAPGQGPTNYGYTF